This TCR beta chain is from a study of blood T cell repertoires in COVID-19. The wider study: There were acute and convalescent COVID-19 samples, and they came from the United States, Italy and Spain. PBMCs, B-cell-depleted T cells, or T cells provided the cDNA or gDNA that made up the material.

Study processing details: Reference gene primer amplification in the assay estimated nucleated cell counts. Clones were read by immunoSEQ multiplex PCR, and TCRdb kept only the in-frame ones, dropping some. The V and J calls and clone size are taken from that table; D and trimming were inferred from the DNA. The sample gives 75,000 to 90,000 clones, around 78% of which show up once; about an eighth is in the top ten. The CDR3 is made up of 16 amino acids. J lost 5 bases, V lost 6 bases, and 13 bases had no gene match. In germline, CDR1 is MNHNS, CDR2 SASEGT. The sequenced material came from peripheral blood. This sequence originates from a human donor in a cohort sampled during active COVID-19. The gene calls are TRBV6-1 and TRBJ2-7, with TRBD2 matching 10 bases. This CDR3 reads CASREQGLAGGHEQYF. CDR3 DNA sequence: TGTGCCAGCAGGGAACAGGGGTTAGCGGGAGGCCACGAGCAGTACTTC.